What follows are 10 T cell receptor beta chains derived from one specimen sequenced in a study of CD8+CD57+ T cells in acquired aplastic anemia. Genomic DNA, the template, was used for profiling of the TCR beta VDJ and CDR3. TCRdb itself ran the reads through MiXCR, one entry per CDR3 protein. In the table there are around 140,000 distinct CDR3 sequences, less than 45% of which are singletons. Source material: sorted CD4+, CD8+, or CD8+CD57+ T cells (not recorded which) from PBMCs. These receptors all come from a human donor in good health, serving as a control.

This clonotype came up a few times. This chain uses TRBV24-1 with TRBJ2-5; the D is unclear. Germline V gives CDR1 KGHDR, CDR2 SFDVKD. Trimming took 4 bases from V and 4 from J, leaving 18 bases between them. The CDR3 loop spans 16 amino acids. CDR3 sequence reads: CATSETVLNGAETQYF. In nucleotides, the CDR3 is TGTGCCACCAGTGAGACCGTCCTAAATGGTGCAGAGACCCAGTACTTC.

This clonotype has at least ten counts. V and J are TRBV20-1 and TRBJ2-1, with D perhaps TRBD1 or TRBD2 (7 bases each). V was trimmed by 5 bases and J by 3 bases, leaving 26 bases between them. CDR3 size: 18 residues. From germline, CDR1 is DFQATT and CDR2 SNEGSKA (reference sequence). CDR3 nucleotides: TGCAGTGCTGCCAACAGGGGACGGCGGGCTAGCGGCTACAATGAGCAGTTCTTC. It specifies CSAANRGRRASGYNEQFF.

On this clonotype: A read error may explain this, as a much larger clone is one base away. V and J are TRBV24-1 and TRBJ1-2; no clear D gene. The CDR3 spans 13 residues. The germline V gene encodes CDR1 KGHDR and CDR2 SFDVKD. CDR3 in amino acids: CASSEVPLCGYTF. The CDR3 bases are TGTGCCAGCAGTGAAGTACCACTATGTGGCTACACCTTC.

There are many counts of this clonotype. The chain has TRBV20-1 and TRBJ1-5; possibly TRBD1 for D (5 bases). CDR1 DFQATT and CDR2 SNEGSKA come from the germline V gene (reference sequence). V was trimmed by 5 bases and J by 7 bases, leaving 15 bases between them. The CDR3 contains 13 residues. CDR3 protein: CSAGTPGRQPQHF. DNA for the CDR3: TGCAGTGCTGGAACACCAGGGAGACAGCCCCAGCATTTT.

This chain connects TRBV29-1 to TRBJ2-7, with TRBD1 matching 9 bases. CDR3 size: 12 residues. CDR1 and CDR2 (germline): SQVTM, ANQGSEA. Germline trimming cut 6 bases from V and 4 bases from J; bases unmatched to any gene: 4. CDR3 region: CSVTGTGYEQYF. The CDR3, as DNA: TGCAGCGTAACCGGGACAGGGTACGAGCAGTACTTC.

The chain uses TRBV6-1 and TRBJ1-2; D may be TRBD1 (6 bases). The CDR3 length is 14 residues. With 6 bases removed from V and 0 bases from J, the gap between germline ends came to 11 bases. Germline values: CDR1 MNHNS, CDR2 SASEGT. CDR3 sequence: CASRRTETNYGYTF. CDR3 coding DNA: TGTGCCAGCAGGAGGACAGAGACTAACTATGGCTACACCTTC.

In this sample, this clonotype turned up many times. The chain uses TRBV3-1 and TRBJ2-3; D remains unclear. This CDR3 is 14 amino acids long. Trimming pared 5 bases from V and 2 bases from J, leaving 11 bases between. Germline CDR1 LGHDT, CDR2 YNNKEL (reference sequence). CDR3: CASSWGSNTDTQYF. The DNA for the CDR3 is TGTGCCAGCAGCTGGGGATCAAACACAGATACGCAGTATTTT.

This clonotype has a count of ten or more. The chain couples TRBV6-1 to TRBJ1-6; D remains ambiguous. Germline V gene sequence: CDR1 MNHNS, CDR2 SASEGT. Trimming took off 7 bases at V and 8 bases at J, with 15 bases between the two ends. The length of the CDR3 is 14 residues. This chain's CDR3 is CASTPDLAYSPLHF. The CDR3 nucleotides are TGTGCCAGCACCCCGGACCTGGCTTATTCACCCCTCCACTTT.

This clonotype was seen ten or more times. The V gene is TRBV19, the J gene TRBJ1-1, with D hard to call. V was pared by 8 bases and J by 3 bases, with 10 bases between. The CDR3 extends over 12 amino acids. CDR1 and CDR2 from the germline V gene are LNHDA and SQIVND (reference sequence). CDR3 in amino acids: CASLSGYTEAFF. The CDR3 coding sequence is TGTGCCAGTCTCTCCGGTTACACTGAAGCTTTCTTT.

This clonotype was seen at least ten times. This chain uses TRBV24-1 with TRBJ2-5, with TRBD1 as a possible D gene (6 bases). The CDR3 has 14 amino acids. The V end was cut by 7 bases, the J end by 5 bases, with 16 bases between. Germline CDR1 reads KGHDR; CDR2 reads SFDVKD. CDR3 nucleotide sequence: TGTGCCACCAGGATAAGGACAGCGAGGGAGACCCAGTACTTC. Protein sequence: CATRIRTARETQYF.